Each of the 26 T cell receptor beta chains below was sequenced from the same sample in a study of blood T cell repertoires in COVID-19. Produced via immunoSEQ multiplex PCR; TCRdb's table is partial and in-frame only. This table holds approximately 94,000 clones, around 90% found once. Source material: peripheral blood. The receptors stem from a woman in her 70s with acute or convalescent COVID-19.

The chain links TRBV6-1 to TRBJ1-5, with TRBD1 as a possible D gene (6 bases). V shed 2 bases and J shed 5 bases, with 10 bases lying between them. This CDR3 comprises 14 residues. CDR1 is MNHNS, CDR2 SASEGT, per germline. The CDR3 loop reads CASSEPWGHQPQHF. CDR3 DNA sequence: TGTGCCAGCAGTGAACCCTGGGGGCATCAGCCCCAGCATTTT.

The rearrangement joins TRBV19 to TRBJ2-3; 9 bases are a match to TRBD2. After removal of 3 bases from V and 2 bases from J, the junction contained 6 bases not matched to a gene. Per the germline V gene, CDR1 is LNHDA and CDR2 is SQIVND (reference sequence). This CDR3 has 16 residues. CDR3 nucleotides: TGTGCCAGTAGTATCACACCGGGACTAGCCACAGATACGCAGTATTTT. Residues: CASSITPGLATDTQYF.

The V and J genes are TRBV28 and TRBJ2-4, with D unresolved. The CDR3 is 15 residues long. The germline V gene encodes CDR1 MDHEN and CDR2 SYDVKM. Trimming removed 1 base from V and 9 bases from J, with 16 bases in between. CDR3 DNA: TGTGCCAGCAGTTTATCGCAGGTTGGTTTCGGCATTCAGTACTTC. It codes for CASSLSQVGFGIQYF. Full variable domain (missing parts from reference TRBV28 and TRBJ2-4): DVKVTQSSRYLVKRTGEKVFLECVQDMDHENMFWYRQDPGLGLRLIYFSYDVKMKEKGDIPEGYSVSREKKERFSLILESASTNQTSMYLCASSLSQVGFGIQYFGAGTRLSVL.

CDR3 coding DNA: TGTGCCAGTAGTATAACCATGGGACAGGATTACGAGCAGTACTTC. Translating it yields CASSITMGQDYEQYF. This chain connects TRBV19 to TRBJ2-7, with 8 bases that match TRBD1. V lost 2 bases, J lost 4 bases, and 7 bases stayed unmatched. The CDR3 covers 15 residues. Per germline, CDR1 LNHDA and CDR2 SQIVND (reference sequence).

The CDR3, as DNA: TGTGCCAGCAGCGCCAGCGGCGGGAACAGCAATGAGCAGTTCTTC. This codes for CASSASGGNSNEQFF. This chain joins TRBV9 and TRBJ2-1; a possible D gene is TRBD2 (6 bases). The CDR3 contains 15 residues. Germline lookup yields CDR1 SGDLS and CDR2 YYNGEE. With 3 bases removed from V and 6 bases from J, the gap between germline ends came to 16 bases.

The V call is TRBV5-4, the J call TRBJ1-5; D unclear. This CDR3 region has 15 residues. The V end lost 0 bases, the J end lost 4 bases, and 11 bases lay between the germline ends. Germline assignment: CDR1 SGHNT and CDR2 YYREEE (reference sequence). This CDR3 reads CASSLGTDKNQPQHF. CDR3 DNA: TGTGCCAGCAGCTTGGGGACTGACAAGAATCAGCCCCAGCATTTT.

V is TRBV5-4 and J is TRBJ1-1, with 9 positions matching TRBD1. Germline CDR1 is SGHNT and CDR2 is YYREEE (reference sequence). The CDR3 has 15 residues. Trimming cost V 3 bases and J 0 bases; bases outside gene matches: 3. The CDR3: CASSSGTGMNTEAFF. As DNA, the CDR3 is TGTGCCAGCAGCTCGGGGACAGGGATGAACACTGAAGCTTTCTTT.

The chain has TRBV6-1 and TRBJ1-1; no clear D. The germline CDR1 and CDR2 sequences are MNHNS and SASEGT. Trimming cost V 1 base and J 1 base, with 7 bases left between them. The CDR3 covers 14 residues. The CDR3 loop reads CASSEGSTNTEAFF. Written as DNA, the CDR3 is TGTGCCAGCAGTGAAGGGAGTACGAACACTGAAGCTTTCTTT.

The rearrangement links TRBV7-2 to TRBJ1-5; the D gene is possibly TRBD1 (6 bases). V was pared by 1 base and J by 3 bases, with 13 bases between. The CDR3 runs 16 residues. The V gene's germline CDR1 is SGHTA and CDR2 FQGNSA. CDR3 DNA: TGTGCCAGCAGCTTAGAGGGGGTTAGGGTCAATCAGCCCCAGCATTTT. It yields the protein CASSLEGVRVNQPQHF.

V gene TRBV2 combines with J gene TRBJ1-2; D possibly corresponds to TRBD1 (6 bases). CDR3 length equals 12 residues. Trimming took 8 bases from V and 9 from J, leaving 16 bases between them. CDR1 and CDR2 from the germline V gene are SNHLY and FYNNEI. CDR3 protein: CASSLGAPSYTF. CDR3 nucleotides: TGTGCCAGCTCCCTGGGGGCGCCGAGCTACACCTTC.

This chain links TRBV7-9 with TRBJ1-2; 8 bases are shared with TRBD1. Germline lookup yields CDR1 SEHNR and CDR2 FQNEAQ (reference sequence). Trimming took 3 bases from V and 4 from J; bases not matched to a gene: 7. This CDR3 contains 15 residues. The CDR3 nucleotides read TGTGCCAGCAGCTTTACGACTGGACAGGGCTATGGCTACACCTTC. Translation: CASSFTTGQGYGYTF.

V and J are TRBV3-1 (or the pseudogene TRBV3-2) and TRBJ2-3; 8 bases fit TRBD2. V was pared by 11 bases and J by 1 base, with 5 bases of the junction left unmatched. CDR3 length: 13 residues. In germline, CDR1 is LGHDT, CDR2 YNNKEL (reference sequence). The CDR3 nucleotides are TGTGCCGCAGCGGGAGTGGGCACAGATACGCAGTATTTT. It encodes CAAAGVGTDTQYF.

This chain links TRBV28 with TRBJ2-7; no firm D call. Germline V gene data show CDR1 as MDHEN and CDR2 as SYDVKM. Trimming shortened V by 6 bases and J by 4 bases, and 10 bases separated the two germline ends. There are 12 residues in the CDR3. Here the CDR3 reads CASSYGSYEQYF. CDR3 coding DNA: TGTGCCAGCAGCTACGGGTCGTACGAGCAGTACTTC.

The chain employs TRBV20-1 and TRBJ2-1, with 7 nucleotides matching TRBD1. Trimming took 3 bases from V and 6 from J; bases not matched to a gene: 5. The CDR3 sequence is 13 residues long. CDR1 DFQATT and CDR2 SNEGSKA come from the germline V gene (reference sequence). The DNA for the CDR3 is TGCAGTGCTAGTCAGGGGGTTAGCAATGAGCAGTTCTTC. Protein sequence: CSASQGVSNEQFF.

V usage is TRBV6-5 and J usage is TRBJ2-2; tentative D call: TRBD1 (5 bases). Trimming took off 11 bases at V and 9 bases at J, with 10 bases between the two ends. Germline V CDR1 and CDR2: MNHEY, SVGAGI. The CDR3 runs 10 residues. The CDR3: CAGKGRELFF. The CDR3 nucleotides read TGTGCCGGCAAGGGGAGGGAGCTGTTTTTT.

The chain carries TRBV6-4 and TRBJ2-2; the D is unclear. Germline values: CDR1 MRHNA, CDR2 SNTAGT. V gave up 3 bases and J gave up 6 bases, with 8 bases separating them. The length of the CDR3 is 13 residues. CDR3 region: CASSDIFSGELFF. CDR3 sequence (DNA): TGTGCCAGCAGTGATATTTTCTCCGGGGAGCTGTTTTTT.

The chain couples TRBV2 to TRBJ1-1; no reliable D call. Germline CDR1 SNHLY, CDR2 FYNNEI. Trimming removed 2 bases at V and 5 bases at J, with 6 bases between. CDR3 length: 12 amino acids. This chain's CDR3 is CASSEFGTEAFF. CDR3 in DNA: TGTGCCAGCAGTGAATTCGGTACTGAAGCTTTCTTT.

The V and J genes are TRBV11-2 and TRBJ2-3; 8 bases align to TRBD2. Trimming at V came to 2 bases and at J to 0 bases, leaving 4 bases not matched to a gene. CDR1 and CDR2 from the germline V gene are SGHAT and FQNNGV. The CDR3 contains 16 residues. The chain's CDR3 is CASSLFGRASTDTQYF. In DNA form, the CDR3 reads TGTGCCAGCAGCTTATTCGGGAGGGCTAGCACAGATACGCAGTATTTT.

J is TRBJ2-7 and V is TRBV20-1; 8 bases map to TRBD2. Trimming took 3 bases from V and 3 from J; bases not matched to a gene: 13. CDR3 size: 16 residues. CDR1 is DFQATT and CDR2 is SNEGSKA in the germline V gene (reference sequence). The CDR3 is CSASPVAGGIGYEQYF. The CDR3 DNA reads TGCAGTGCTAGTCCGGTCGCGGGAGGTATTGGCTACGAGCAGTACTTC.

J is TRBJ2-3 and V is TRBV5-1; possibly TRBD1 for D (6 bases). The CDR3 consists of 14 residues. Germline loops: CDR1 SGHRS, CDR2 YFSETQ. Trimming removed 4 bases at V and 1 base at J, with 10 bases between. The CDR3 spells CASSTGQGTDTQYF. CDR3 coding DNA: TGCGCCAGCAGCACAGGGCAAGGCACAGATACGCAGTATTTT.

The genes are TRBV6-5 and TRBJ2-3; perhaps TRBD2 as D (6 bases). The germline V gene has CDR1 MNHEY and CDR2 SVGAGI. The CDR3 has 15 amino acids. The germline V and J ends were trimmed by 5 bases and 8 bases, with 20 bases remaining between them. The CDR3 loop is CASSIGTPVKGTQYF. CDR3 bases: TGTGCCAGCAGTATAGGGACTCCGGTTAAGGGTACGCAGTATTTT.

The chain recombines TRBV27 with TRBJ2-3, with 9 bases that match TRBD1. With 3 bases clipped from V and 4 bases from J, the junction kept 8 bases outside the gene matches. Looked up from germline, CDR1 is MNHEY and CDR2 is SMNVEV (reference sequence). The CDR3 runs 16 residues. The CDR3 sequence: CASSFRGQGSSDTQYF. CDR3 bases: TGTGCCAGCAGTTTTAGGGGACAGGGATCATCAGATACGCAGTATTTT.

V and J are TRBV7-2 and TRBJ2-2; the D gene is possibly TRBD1 (5 bases). This CDR3 has 14 residues. V lost 1 base and J 5 bases, leaving 8 bases between the germline ends. In germline, CDR1 is SGHTA, CDR2 FQGNSA. CDR3: CASSLVRGTGELFF. DNA of the CDR3: TGTGCCAGCAGCTTAGTAAGGGGAACCGGGGAGCTGTTTTTT.

This clone was seen a few times. CDR3 coding DNA: TGTGCCAGCAGTTACTACGGAGGCGCTGGGGAAAAACTGTTTTTT. It yields the protein CASSYYGGAGEKLFF. This chain joins TRBV6-5 and TRBJ1-4; D is unclear. Germline lookup yields CDR1 MNHEY and CDR2 SVGAGI. The CDR3 has 15 amino acids. Trimming stripped 1 base from V and 8 bases from J, with 14 bases between.

Here the CDR3 reads CASGYRGVVADTQYF. The CDR3 bases are TGTGCCAGCGGCTACAGGGGTGTTGTCGCAGATACGCAGTATTTT. This chain connects TRBV6-5 to TRBJ2-3, with 7 positions matching TRBD1. The CDR3 runs 15 residues. The junction had 12 bases not matched to a gene; V was cut back by 8 bases and J by 4 bases. Germline V gene data show CDR1 as MNHEY and CDR2 as SVGAGI.

V usage is TRBV11-2 and J usage is TRBJ1-1, with D perhaps TRBD1 (5 bases). Germline CDR1 and CDR2: SGHAT and FQNNGV. V was cut by 1 base and J by 9 bases, with 12 bases left in between. The CDR3 extends over 13 amino acids. The CDR3 nucleotides read TGTGCCAGCAGCTTAGCAGGGCAGGGAAAAGCTTTCTTT. Amino acid sequence: CASSLAGQGKAFF.